Listed here are 29 T cell receptor beta chains from one sample, sequenced in a study of immune cell composition in non-small cell lung cancer. Sequencing was performed with immunoSEQ multiplex PCR; in TCRdb, only in-frame clones are kept and a portion is missing. The sample lists roughly 15,000 clones; more than 65% were seen once. The specimen was lung tumor tissue. Receptor source: a human donor with non-small cell lung cancer.

The chain couples TRBV7-9 to TRBJ1-3; no clear D gene. Trimming removed 1 base at V and 3 bases at J, with 7 bases between. Per germline, CDR1 SEHNR and CDR2 FQNEAQ (reference sequence). This CDR3 region has 14 residues. In DNA form, the CDR3 reads TGTGCCAGCAGCTTAGAGGGAGGTGGAAACACCATATATTTT. As protein: CASSLEGGGNTIYF.

V and J are TRBV30 and TRBJ2-2; no reliable D call. The CDR3 loop spans 11 amino acids. Trimming took 2 bases from V and 8 from J, leaving 6 bases between them. CDR1 GTSNPN and CDR2 SVGIG come from the germline V gene (reference sequence). The CDR3 protein is CAWSIGGELFF. The DNA of the CDR3 is TGTGCCTGGAGTATCGGGGGGGAGCTGTTTTTT. The full variable domain, completed using reference TRBV30 and TRBJ2-2, is SQTIHQWPATLVQPVGSPLSLECTVEGTSNPNLYWYRQAAGRGLQLLFYSVGIGQISSEVPQNLSASRPQDRQFILSSKKLLLSDSGFYLCAWSIGGELFFGEGSRLTVL.

The chain links TRBV6-5 to TRBJ2-7; maybe TRBD2 (7 bases). In germline, CDR1 is MNHEY, CDR2 SVGAGI. The CDR3 sequence is 15 residues long. V lost 6 bases to trimming and J lost 4 bases, with 19 bases between them. CDR3 coding DNA: TGTGCCAGCAGCGCTAGGGGGGGAAATCAATACGAGCAGTACTTC. Protein product: CASSARGGNQYEQYF.

V and J are TRBV5-5 and TRBJ1-5; 7 bases agree with TRBD1. The CDR3 sequence is 14 residues long. The J segment lost 11 bases and the V segment lost 4 bases, leaving 12 bases of the junction unmatched. Germline loops: CDR1 SGHKS, CDR2 YYEKEE (reference sequence). The CDR3 bases are TGTGCCAGCAGCCCCGGGACAGTTGGATCTGCCCAGCATTTT. As protein: CASSPGTVGSAQHF.

The J gene is TRBJ2-6, the V gene TRBV19, with D tentatively TRBD2 (6 bases). The CDR3 runs 16 residues. Trimming removed 9 bases from V and 0 bases from J, with 15 bases in between. Looked up from germline, CDR1 is LNHDA and CDR2 is SQIVND (reference sequence). The CDR3, as DNA: TGTGCCAGCCGCCCGACTAGAGACTCTGGGGCCAACGTCCTGACTTTC. This codes for CASRPTRDSGANVLTF.

This clone was seen a handful of times. The chain employs TRBV7-8 and TRBJ2-3; 9 nucleotides match TRBD1. CDR3 size: 16 residues. The V and J ends lost 5 bases and 6 bases, in that order; junction bases with no gene match: 12. Looked up from germline, CDR1 is SGHVS and CDR2 is FQNEAQ. This chain's CDR3 is CASSAGLGQGADTQYF. DNA for the CDR3: TGTGCCAGCAGCGCCGGGTTGGGACAGGGCGCGGATACGCAGTATTTT.

The V and J genes are TRBV28 and TRBJ2-1; D is undetermined. Trimming cost V 2 bases and J 0 bases, with 11 bases left between them. From germline, CDR1 is MDHEN and CDR2 SYDVKM. This CDR3 comprises 16 residues. The CDR3 DNA reads as TGTGCCAGCAGTTTAAGCCTTTCTAGCTCCTACAATGAGCAGTTCTTC. Residues: CASSLSLSSSYNEQFF.

V usage is TRBV19 and J usage is TRBJ2-4, with TRBD2 matching over 12 bases. The ends lost 3 bases at V and 0 bases at J; junction bases unmatched: 12. Germline CDR1 is LNHDA and CDR2 is SQIVND (reference sequence). The CDR3 loop spans 20 amino acids. The CDR3 reads CASSIGWTSGTLLAKNIQYF. The CDR3 DNA follows: TGTGCCAGTAGTATTGGGTGGACTAGCGGGACCTTACTAGCCAAAAACATTCAGTACTTC.

The chain uses TRBV19 and TRBJ1-2, with 7 bases matching TRBD1. CDR3 size: 15 residues. V was clipped by 5 bases and J by 8 bases; unmatched bases: 14. The germline CDR1 and CDR2 sequences are LNHDA and SQIVND (reference sequence). As DNA, the CDR3 is TGTGCCAGTAGTCCCACACCGGGACAGAAAGCAGGCTACACCTTC. Protein product: CASSPTPGQKAGYTF.

The rearrangement links TRBV10-2 to TRBJ1-2, with 8 bases matching TRBD1. CDR3 length: 15 amino acids. Trimming cost V 3 bases and J 5 bases; bases outside gene matches: 8. Germline CDR1 and CDR2: WSHSY and SAAADI. CDR3 nucleotide sequence: TGCGCCAGCAGTGATGCCGGACAGGGCAAATATGGCTACACCTTC. This encodes CASSDAGQGKYGYTF.

This clone appeared once. CDR3 region: CASSEGSREQFF. The CDR3 DNA is TGTGCCAGCAGTGAGGGTTCGCGGGAGCAGTTCTTC. V and J are TRBV6-4 and TRBJ2-1; D gene ambiguous. There are 12 residues in the CDR3. The germline CDR1 and CDR2 sequences are MRHNA and SNTAGT. V lost 3 bases and J lost 10, with 10 bases in between.

The rearrangement joins TRBV4-2 to TRBJ2-3; the match to TRBD2 covers 8 bases. CDR3 length equals 16 residues. Germline V CDR1 and CDR2: LGHNA, YNFKEQ. Trimming removed 3 bases from V and 2 bases from J; junction bases left unmatched: 7. CDR3 residues: CASSQVSGTDTDTQYF. CDR3 nucleotide sequence: TGTGCCAGCAGCCAGGTTAGCGGGACCGACACAGATACGCAGTATTTT.

This clone came up a few times. J is TRBJ2-7 and V is TRBV6-1, with a tentative D call TRBD1 (6 bases). The CDR3 totals 13 residues. Germline V CDR1 and CDR2: MNHNS, SASEGT. The V end lost 7 bases, the J end lost 2 bases, and 12 bases lay between the germline ends. CDR3 nucleotides: TGTGCCAGCAACGACAGGCGGGCCTACGAGCAGTACTTC. Translating gives CASNDRRAYEQYF.

V is TRBV6-5 and J is TRBJ2-2; 9 bases map to TRBD2. Germline V gene data show CDR1 as MNHEY and CDR2 as SVGAGI. There are 16 residues in the CDR3. The junction had 6 bases not matched to a gene; V was cut back by 2 bases and J by 5 bases. CDR3 sequence (DNA): TGTGCCAGCAGTTACCCAAGGCGGGAGGGAACCGGGGAGCTGTTTTTT. It is translated as CASSYPRREGTGELFF.

This clone was seen more than once but under ten times. The chain uses TRBV27 and TRBJ2-5, with D perhaps TRBD2 (6 bases). Trimming removed 5 bases from V and 2 bases from J, with 21 bases in between. Germline values: CDR1 MNHEY, CDR2 SMNVEV (reference sequence). This CDR3 contains 17 residues. This CDR3 is CASSPSWRGRGQETQYF. CDR3 DNA: TGTGCCAGCAGTCCCTCCTGGAGGGGACGGGGGCAAGAGACCCAGTACTTC.

The V call is TRBV7-8, the J call TRBJ2-1; D may be TRBD1 or TRBD2 (5 bases each). V was cut by 4 bases and J by 9 bases, with 25 bases left in between. CDR3 length: 17 residues. Looked up from germline, CDR1 is SGHVS and CDR2 is FQNEAQ. The CDR3, as DNA: TGTGCCAGCAGCTCTCATGCCCGGGGACGCCAAAGTGGTGAGCAGTTCTTC. It specifies CASSSHARGRQSGEQFF. The full variable domain, in which reference TRBV7-8 and TRBJ2-1 provide the parts outside the CDR3, is GAGVSQSPRYKVAKRGQDVALRCDPISGHVSLFWYQQALGQGPEFLTYFQNEAQLDKSGLPSDRFFAERPEGSVSTLKIQRTQQEDSAVYLCASSSHARGRQSGEQFFGPGTRLTVL.

The chain couples TRBV9 to TRBJ2-7; weak D call: TRBD1 (7 bases). Germline CDR1 and CDR2: SGDLS and YYNGEE. The ends were cut back, 4 bases at V and 1 base at J, with 15 bases in the middle. The CDR3 covers 15 residues. The CDR3 region is CASSPPGDRSYEQYF. CDR3 sequence (DNA): TGTGCCAGCAGCCCCCCGGGGGACAGATCCTACGAGCAGTACTTC.

The V gene is TRBV5-1, the J gene TRBJ2-7; TRBD2 aligns across 7 bases. This CDR3 region has 15 residues. V dropped 0 bases and J dropped 5; count of bases not matched to a gene: 8. Germline lookup yields CDR1 SGHRS and CDR2 YFSETQ. The CDR3 spells CASSLGGGSNDEQYF. DNA of the CDR3: TGCGCCAGCAGCTTGGGGGGCGGGAGTAACGACGAGCAGTACTTC.

This chain joins TRBV30 and TRBJ2-7; TRBD1 might be the D (6 bases). V shed 2 bases and J shed 3 bases, with 17 bases lying between them. In germline, CDR1 is GTSNPN, CDR2 SVGIG (reference sequence). The CDR3 consists of 15 residues. CDR3 DNA sequence: TGTGCCTGGAGTCCAGGCAGGGGCTTGGGCTACGAGCAGTACTTC. It specifies CAWSPGRGLGYEQYF.

The CDR3 reads CASSPLGGGAYGYTF. The CDR3 coding sequence is TGTGCCAGTAGTCCTCTCGGCGGAGGGGCCTATGGCTACACCTTC. This chain links TRBV19 with TRBJ1-2, with D possibly TRBD1 on 5 matching bases. V was cut by 5 bases and J by 4 bases, with 17 bases left in between. Germline V lookup: CDR1 LNHDA, CDR2 SQIVND (reference sequence). The CDR3 is 15 residues long.

The chain joins TRBV25-1 to TRBJ2-1; D remains ambiguous. The CDR3 length is 13 residues. Trimming left V 3 bases short and J 14 bases short, with 17 bases between. CDR1 is MGHDK and CDR2 is SYGVNS in the germline V gene. CDR3 in DNA: TGTGCCAGCAGTGATAACTCATATACTGGTGAGTTCTTC. Amino acids: CASSDNSYTGEFF.

This chain connects TRBV10-3 to TRBJ2-7; 9 nucleotides match TRBD1. With 4 bases clipped from V and 1 base from J, the junction kept 2 bases outside the gene matches. The CDR3 runs 14 residues. Germline assignment: CDR1 ENHRY and CDR2 SYGVKD. CDR3 sequence reads: CAISGGTGSYEQYF. DNA for the CDR3: TGTGCCATCAGTGGAGGGACAGGGTCCTACGAGCAGTACTTC.

This rearrangement joins TRBV28 to TRBJ2-2; unclear D gene. Germline V lookup: CDR1 MDHEN, CDR2 SYDVKM. This CDR3 has 11 residues. Trimming stripped 2 bases from V and 8 bases from J, with 3 bases between. CDR3 sequence reads: CASSLLGELFF. The CDR3 nucleotides read TGTGCCAGCAGTTTACTGGGGGAGCTGTTTTTT.

The chain couples TRBV4-2 to TRBJ1-1; 7 bases are a match to TRBD1. The CDR3 runs 16 residues. J lost 0 bases, V lost 1 base, and 5 bases had no gene match. Germline assignment: CDR1 LGHNA and CDR2 YNFKEQ. Here the CDR3 reads CASSQVAGGVNTEAFF. In DNA form, the CDR3 reads TGTGCCAGCAGCCAAGTTGCAGGGGGGGTGAACACTGAAGCTTTCTTT.

The rearrangement joins TRBV4-1 to TRBJ2-5; D unresolved. V was cut by 0 bases and J by 0 bases, with 14 bases left in between. The CDR3 runs to 17 residues. Germline V lookup: CDR1 MGHRA, CDR2 YSYEKL. The CDR3 DNA is TGCGCCAGCAGCCAAGATTTTCTGCAGGCGTACCAAGAGACCCAGTACTTC. Protein product: CASSQDFLQAYQETQYF.

This clone was counted a few times. The rearrangement links TRBV14 to TRBJ2-3, with a possible D match to TRBD2 (5 bases). CDR3 size: 18 residues. Looked up from germline, CDR1 is SGHDN and CDR2 is FVKESK. The ends were cut back, 4 bases at V and 3 bases at J, with 23 bases in the middle. CDR3 DNA sequence: TGTGCCAGCAGCCCCGGGATGAGCTCCAAATTTCCTACAGATACGCAGTATTTT. Translated, it gives CASSPGMSSKFPTDTQYF.

The chain uses TRBV30 and TRBJ1-1, with D perhaps matching TRBD1 (5 bases). The V and J ends lost 3 bases and 8 bases respectively, with 16 bases between them. CDR3 size: 13 residues. CDR1 and CDR2 from the germline V gene are GTSNPN and SVGIG (reference sequence). This CDR3 reads CAWRPPGGGEAFF. The CDR3 DNA follows: TGTGCCTGGAGACCCCCCGGCGGGGGAGAAGCTTTCTTT.

The V call is TRBV6-1, the J call TRBJ2-2, with 9 bases identical to TRBD1. Germline CDR1 is MNHNS and CDR2 is SASEGT. CDR3 size: 15 residues. V was clipped by 7 bases and J by 5 bases; unmatched bases: 8. CDR3 in DNA: TGTGCCAGCACCAGGGACAGGGTTACGACCGGGGAGCTGTTTTTT. Encoded protein: CASTRDRVTTGELFF.

The rearrangement links TRBV2 to TRBJ2-1; 12 bases are a match to TRBD2. Trimming at V came to 3 bases and at J to 6 bases, leaving 3 bases not matched to a gene. This CDR3 is built from 15 residues. Germline V gene sequence: CDR1 SNHLY, CDR2 FYNNEI. CDR3 residues: CASSETSGRANEQFF. CDR3 nucleotide sequence: TGTGCCAGCAGTGAGACTAGCGGGAGAGCCAATGAGCAGTTCTTC. The variable domain in full, completed from reference TRBV2 and TRBJ2-1, reads EPEVTQTPSHQVTQMGQEVILRCVPISNHLYFYWYRQILGQKVEFLVSFYNNEISEKSEIFDDQFSVERPDGSNFTLKIRSTKLEDSAMYFCASSETSGRANEQFFGPGTRLTVL.